The present entry profiles one T cell receptor beta chain with its context. Its cognate antigen is unknown. The CDR3 runs 14 residues. Germline-derived CDR1 and CDR2 are MDHEN and SYDVKM. The V gene lost 4 bases and the J gene lost 3 bases, with 13 bases spanning the gap. The data are from a study of CD8 T cells in ankylosing spondylitis. Broader study findings: Made up of eight or nine highly homologous variants, a TCR beta motif appeared characteristic of ankylosing spondylitis blood.

Each CDR3 protein is one row after TCRdb ran MiXCR on the 5' RACE reads. The table records about 150,000 distinct CDR3 sequences, roughly 34% of them present only once. The source material was synovial fluid, either unsorted or a sorted T cell fraction (not recorded which). The rearrangement joins TRBV28 to TRBJ2-7; no clear D gene. This receptor was identified in a male donor with ankylosing spondylitis. The CDR3 region has the DNA TGTGCCAGCAGTTCACCGGACCTATTCTACGAGCAGTACTTC. It translates to CASSSPDLFYEQYF. Combining the CDR3 with reference TRBV28 and TRBJ2-7 gives the whole variable domain DVKVTQSSRYLVKRTGEKVFLECVQDMDHENMFWYRQDPGLGLRLIYFSYDVKMKEKGDIPEGYSVSREKKERFSLILESASTNQTSMYLCASSSPDLFYEQYFGPGTRLTVT.